The 21 T cell receptor beta chains below were found in one sample sequenced in a study of T cell repertoires in cytomegalovirus infection. One entry per CDR3 protein results from TCRdb running MiXCR on the reads. The profile shows more than 350,000 distinct CDR3 sequences, roughly 30% of them singletons. Sequencing was performed on PBMCs. Receptors originate from a human donor in good health (CMV status not recorded). Some clones in this sample may be carry-over from other donors' samples.

This CDR3 reads CASSSRRDSNNSPLHF. DNA for the CDR3: TGTGCCAGCAGCTCACGCCGGGACTCTAATAATTCACCCCTCCACTTT. The rearrangement links TRBV5-4 to TRBJ1-6; D is possibly TRBD1 (5 bases). CDR1 SGHNT and CDR2 YYREEE come from the germline V gene (reference sequence). The CDR3 loop spans 16 amino acids. Trimming removed 3 bases at V and 5 bases at J, with 15 bases between.

The gene calls are TRBV6-2 or TRBV6-3 and TRBJ1-2; 7 nucleotides line up with TRBD1. V dropped 4 bases and J dropped 2; count of bases not matched to a gene: 4. The CDR3 covers 14 residues. Per the germline V gene, CDR1 is MNHEY and CDR2 is SVGEGT. In DNA, the CDR3 is TGTGCCAGCAGTTCATCGGACAGGAACTATGGCTACACCTTC. This encodes CASSSSDRNYGYTF.

Worth noting for this clonotype: Here the CDR3 omits its conserved ending phenylalanine or tryptophan, so a read error is the likely source. The chain links TRBV7-8 to TRBJ1-6; no reliable D call. The CDR3 consists of 16 residues. Trimming shortened V by 1 base and J by 5 bases, and 12 bases separated the two germline ends. Germline CDR1 and CDR2: SGHVS and FQNEAQ. The CDR3 DNA reads as TGTGCCAGCAGCTTAGGAGGGAGGGATAATAATTCACCCCTCCACCTT. It encodes CASSLGGRDNNSPLHL.

This clonotype was detected a few times. The V call is TRBV12-3 or TRBV12-4, the J call TRBJ1-2, with 8 bases matching TRBD1. The V segment lost 1 base and the J segment 6 bases; nucleotides outside the gene matches: 1. This CDR3 comprises 13 residues. The CDR3: CASSLGQGHGYTF. Written as DNA, the CDR3 is TGTGCCAGCAGTTTAGGACAGGGGCATGGCTACACCTTC.

The CDR3 region is CASSFNRRQGARDTQYF. CDR3 DNA: TGTGCCAGCAGCTTTAACCGCCGACAGGGGGCACGAGATACGCAGTATTTT. The chain combines TRBV7-9 with TRBJ2-3; 10 bases line up with TRBD1. The CDR3 extends over 17 amino acids. CDR1 and CDR2 (germline): SEHNR, FQNEAQ (reference sequence). V trimming: 3 bases; J trimming: 5 bases; junction bases outside the gene matches: 11.

The rearrangement uses TRBV19 and TRBJ2-7; 7 bases map to TRBD1. V gave up 1 base and J gave up 1 base; unmatched junction bases: 7. CDR1 is LNHDA, CDR2 SQIVND, per germline (reference sequence). The CDR3 length is 16 residues. The CDR3 sequence: CASSIVFPGQSYEQYF. The CDR3 DNA is TGTGCCAGTAGTATAGTATTCCCGGGACAGTCCTACGAGCAGTACTTC.

The chain is built from TRBV3-1 and TRBJ2-5; 8 positions agree with TRBD2. Per the germline V gene, CDR1 is LGHDT and CDR2 is YNNKEL (reference sequence). The V segment lost 3 bases and the J segment 5 bases; nucleotides outside the gene matches: 5. This CDR3 spans 14 amino acids. CDR3 loop: CASSQQRTSETQYF. The CDR3 DNA is TGTGCCAGCAGCCAGCAGAGGACTAGCGAGACCCAGTACTTC.

This clonotype was counted between two and nine times. For the CDR3, the DNA is TGTGCCAGCAGTTACGGGTGGGGGAGCAATCAGCCCCAGCATTTT. Protein sequence: CASSYGWGSNQPQHF. The chain employs TRBV6-2 or TRBV6-3 and TRBJ1-5, with D perhaps matching TRBD1 (5 bases). The CDR3 runs to 15 residues. The V gene's germline CDR1 is MNHEY and CDR2 SVGEGT. The ends were cut back, 2 bases at V and 1 base at J, with 9 bases in the middle.

This chain joins TRBV4-1 and TRBJ1-4, with D possibly TRBD1 on 5 matching bases. Trimming removed 7 bases at V and 5 bases at J, with 23 bases between. This CDR3 spans 17 amino acids. CDR1 is MGHRA, CDR2 YSYEKL, per germline. CDR3 protein: CASNNRGSGEGNEKLFF. The CDR3 DNA follows: TGCGCCAGCAACAACCGAGGGTCGGGGGAGGGAAATGAAAAACTGTTTTTT.

This clonotype appeared a few times. The chain recombines TRBV6-1 with TRBJ1-6; TRBD1 agrees at 8 bases. Germline V gene data show CDR1 as MNHNS and CDR2 as SASEGT. With 7 bases clipped from V and 0 bases from J, the junction kept 11 bases outside the gene matches. The CDR3 has 18 amino acids. Here the CDR3 reads CASKPRRQGSSYNSPLHF. As DNA, the CDR3 is TGTGCCAGCAAGCCGAGGAGACAGGGGAGCTCCTATAATTCACCCCTCCACTTT.

This clonotype was found a few times. The V gene is TRBV10-3, the J gene TRBJ2-7; D ambiguous. CDR1 and CDR2 from the germline V gene are ENHRY and SYGVKD. V was trimmed by 3 bases and J by 3 bases, leaving 3 bases between them. The CDR3 is made up of 11 amino acids. The CDR3 is CAISDNYEQYF. The CDR3 nucleotides read TGTGCCATCAGTGACAACTACGAGCAGTACTTC.

To note about this clonotype: A much larger clone sits a single nucleotide away, making a read error possible. This chain connects TRBV28 to TRBJ1-1; 7 bases line up with TRBD1. This CDR3 has 14 amino acids. Germline loops: CDR1 MDHEN, CDR2 SYDVKM. The CDR3 is CAISLRQGNTEAFF. Written as DNA, the CDR3 is TGTGCCATCAGTTTAAGACAGGGGAACACTGAAGCTTTCTTT.

This clonotype was seen more than once but under ten times. The chain couples TRBV20-1 to TRBJ2-4; 14 bases map to TRBD2. In germline, CDR1 is DFQATT, CDR2 SNEGSKA (reference sequence). V lost 6 bases, J lost 6 bases, and 4 bases stayed unmatched. The CDR3 extends over 14 amino acids. This CDR3 reads CSALTSGGANIQYF. CDR3 coding DNA: TGCAGTGCACTGACTAGCGGGGGGGCAAACATTCAGTACTTC.

The V call is TRBV10-2, the J call TRBJ1-5; a possible D gene is TRBD1 (5 bases). V lost 0 bases and J 5 bases, leaving 11 bases between the germline ends. The CDR3 sequence is 15 residues long. CDR1 is WSHSY, CDR2 SAAADI, per germline. CDR3 protein: CASSESSGFDQPQHF. The CDR3 DNA is TGCGCCAGCAGTGAGTCGTCAGGGTTTGATCAGCCCCAGCATTTT.

V usage is TRBV24-1 and J usage is TRBJ2-3; a weak D match, TRBD2 (5 bases). Per the germline V gene, CDR1 is KGHDR and CDR2 is SFDVKD. This CDR3 has 14 residues. Trimming took 5 bases from V and 2 from J, leaving 10 bases between them. The DNA of the CDR3 is TGTGCCACCAGTGTGGAAGGACTCACAGATACGCAGTATTTT. Protein: CATSVEGLTDTQYF.

This clonotype has just a few counts. The V and J genes are TRBV5-1 and TRBJ2-7; no reliable D call. CDR1 and CDR2 from the germline V gene are SGHRS and YFSETQ. The CDR3 totals 14 residues. V lost 2 bases and J 6 bases, leaving 15 bases between the germline ends. CDR3: CASSFVGSSAEQYF. CDR3 sequence (DNA): TGCGCCAGCAGCTTTGTGGGTAGCTCAGCCGAGCAGTACTTC.

The chain joins TRBV25-1 to TRBJ1-3, with D uncertain. This CDR3 has 17 residues. Germline CDR1 reads MGHDK; CDR2 reads SYGVNS. Trimming removed 1 base from V and 0 bases from J, with 13 bases in between. DNA for the CDR3: TGTGCCAGCAGTGAATCGCGGCTGTTCCTCTCTGGAAACACCATATATTTT. Residues: CASSESRLFLSGNTIYF.

V is TRBV7-6 and J is TRBJ2-2; D remains ambiguous. Germline assignment: CDR1 SGHVS and CDR2 FNYEAQ. This CDR3 contains 13 residues. V was trimmed by 1 base and J by 6 bases, leaving 6 bases between them. CDR3 in amino acids: CASSLGLPGELFF. For the CDR3, the DNA is TGTGCCAGCAGCTTAGGTCTCCCCGGGGAGCTGTTTTTT.

This clonotype was counted a few times. The chain links TRBV7-9 to TRBJ2-7, with TRBD1 as a possible D gene (6 bases). The CDR3 is 16 amino acids. The ends were cut back, 5 bases at V and 3 bases at J, with 20 bases in the middle. In germline, CDR1 is SEHNR, CDR2 FQNEAQ (reference sequence). CDR3 in amino acids: CASSTDRGHHRYEQYF. CDR3 nucleotide sequence: TGTGCCAGCAGCACCGACCGGGGACACCACCGCTACGAGCAGTACTTC.

In the case of this clonotype: With a much larger clone just one base away, this may be a read error. The rearrangement links TRBV7-2 to TRBJ2-1; D gene uncertain. Trimming cost V 2 bases and J 4 bases, with 12 bases left between them. The CDR3 extends over 15 amino acids. Germline assignment: CDR1 SGHTA and CDR2 FQGNSA. CDR3: CASSLKLPVYNEQFF. In nucleotides, the CDR3 is TGTGCCAGCAGCTTAAAACTACCGGTGTACAATGAGCAGTTCTTC.

This clonotype turned up a few times. This chain joins TRBV28 and TRBJ2-2; possibly TRBD2 for D (6 bases). Trimming pared 2 bases from V and 1 base from J, leaving 14 bases between. Germline assignment: CDR1 MDHEN and CDR2 SYDVKM. The CDR3 spans 17 residues. The CDR3 protein is CASSLTGGDLNTGELFF. CDR3 coding DNA: TGTGCCAGCAGTTTAACTGGAGGGGACCTGAACACCGGGGAGCTGTTTTTT.